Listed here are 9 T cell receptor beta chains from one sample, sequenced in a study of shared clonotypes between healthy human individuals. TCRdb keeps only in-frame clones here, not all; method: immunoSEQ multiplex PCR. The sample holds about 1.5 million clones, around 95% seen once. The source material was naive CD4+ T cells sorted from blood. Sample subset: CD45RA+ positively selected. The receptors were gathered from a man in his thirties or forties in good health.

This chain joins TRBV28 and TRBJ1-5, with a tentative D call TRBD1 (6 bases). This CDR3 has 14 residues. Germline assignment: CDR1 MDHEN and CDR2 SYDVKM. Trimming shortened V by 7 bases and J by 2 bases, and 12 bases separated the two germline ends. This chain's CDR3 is CASTQGGGNQPQHF. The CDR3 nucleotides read TGTGCCAGCACTCAAGGGGGTGGCAATCAGCCCCAGCATTTT.

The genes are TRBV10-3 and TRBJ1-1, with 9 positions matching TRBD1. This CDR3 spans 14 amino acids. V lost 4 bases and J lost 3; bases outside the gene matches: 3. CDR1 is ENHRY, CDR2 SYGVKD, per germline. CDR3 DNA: TGTGCCATCAGTGCGACAGGGGGGGACACTGAAGCTTTCTTT. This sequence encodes CAISATGGDTEAFF.

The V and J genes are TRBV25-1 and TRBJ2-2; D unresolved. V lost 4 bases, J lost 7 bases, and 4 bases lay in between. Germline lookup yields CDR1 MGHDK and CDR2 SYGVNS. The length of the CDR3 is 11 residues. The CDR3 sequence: CASSGGGELFF. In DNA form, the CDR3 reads TGTGCCAGCAGTGGGGGCGGGGAGCTGTTTTTT.

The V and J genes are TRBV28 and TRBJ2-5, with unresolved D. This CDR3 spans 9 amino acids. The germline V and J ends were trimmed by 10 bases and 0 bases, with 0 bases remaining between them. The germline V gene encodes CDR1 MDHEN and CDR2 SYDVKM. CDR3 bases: TGTGCCAACCAAGAGACCCAGTACTTC. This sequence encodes CANQETQYF.

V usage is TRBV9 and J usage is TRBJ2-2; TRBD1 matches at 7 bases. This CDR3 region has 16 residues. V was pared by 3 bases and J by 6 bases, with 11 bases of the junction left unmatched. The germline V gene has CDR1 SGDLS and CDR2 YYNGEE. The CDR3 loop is CASSEIDRASAGELFF. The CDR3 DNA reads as TGTGCCAGCAGCGAGATCGACAGGGCATCAGCCGGGGAGCTGTTTTTT.

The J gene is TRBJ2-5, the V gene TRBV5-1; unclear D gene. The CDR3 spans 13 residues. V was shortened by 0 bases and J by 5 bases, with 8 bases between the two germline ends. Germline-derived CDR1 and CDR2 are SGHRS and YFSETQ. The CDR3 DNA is TGCGCCAGCAGCTTGGGGGCCTGGGAGACCCAGTACTTC. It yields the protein CASSLGAWETQYF. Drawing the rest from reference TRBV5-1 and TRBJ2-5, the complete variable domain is KAGVTQTPRYLIKTRGQQVTLSCSPISGHRSVSWYQQTPGQGLQFLFEYFSETQRNKGNFPGRFSGRQFSNSRSEMNVSTLELGDSALYLCASSLGAWETQYFGPGTRLLVL.

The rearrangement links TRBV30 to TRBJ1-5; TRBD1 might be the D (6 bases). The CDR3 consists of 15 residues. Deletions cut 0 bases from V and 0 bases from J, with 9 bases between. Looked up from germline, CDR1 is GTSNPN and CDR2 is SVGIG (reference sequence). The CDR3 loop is CAWSVKGGSNQPQHF. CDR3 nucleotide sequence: TGTGCCTGGAGTGTAAAAGGGGGTAGCAATCAGCCCCAGCATTTT.

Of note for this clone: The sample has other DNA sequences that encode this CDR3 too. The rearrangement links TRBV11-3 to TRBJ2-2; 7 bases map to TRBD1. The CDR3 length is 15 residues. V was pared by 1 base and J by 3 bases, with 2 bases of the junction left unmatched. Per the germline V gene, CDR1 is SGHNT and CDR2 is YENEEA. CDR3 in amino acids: CASSLGQGDTGELFF. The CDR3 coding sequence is TGTGCCAGCAGCTTAGGGCAGGGGGACACCGGGGAGCTGTTTTTT.

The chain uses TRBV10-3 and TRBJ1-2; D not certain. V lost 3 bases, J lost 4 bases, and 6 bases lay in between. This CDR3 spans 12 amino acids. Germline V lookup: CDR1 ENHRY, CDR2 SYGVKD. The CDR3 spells CAISETLYGYTF. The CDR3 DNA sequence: TGTGCCATCAGTGAAACGCTCTATGGCTACACCTTC.